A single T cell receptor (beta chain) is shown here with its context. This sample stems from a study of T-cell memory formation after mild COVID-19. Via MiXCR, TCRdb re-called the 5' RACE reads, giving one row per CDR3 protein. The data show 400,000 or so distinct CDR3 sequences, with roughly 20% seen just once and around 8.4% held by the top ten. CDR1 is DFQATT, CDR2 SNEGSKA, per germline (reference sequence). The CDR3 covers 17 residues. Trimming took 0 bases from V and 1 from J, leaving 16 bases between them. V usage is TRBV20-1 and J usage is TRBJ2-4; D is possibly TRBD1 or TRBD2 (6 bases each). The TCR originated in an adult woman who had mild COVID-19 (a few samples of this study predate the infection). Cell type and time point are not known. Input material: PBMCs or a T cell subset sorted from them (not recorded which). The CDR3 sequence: CSARDWGRDSAKNIQYF. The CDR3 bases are TGCAGTGCTAGAGATTGGGGGCGGGACTCGGCCAAAAACATTCAGTACTTC.